The rows below give T cell receptor beta chains drawn from one sample of a study of beta chain features in type 1 diabetes. Only in-frame clones appear in the TCRdb table, and some are missing; sequencing was by immunoSEQ multiplex PCR. Of over 650,000 clones listed, around an eighth are singletons. The specimen was naive CD4+ T cells from blood. These receptors all stem from a man in his late teens or twenties with type 1 diabetes. CDR3s include the opening cysteine and the closing phenylalanine or tryptophan. A D gene is named only where the DNA matches it firmly. A clone size is listed for some rows: how often the clone was seen (once, few, many), or a class if it is expanded.

- | TRBJ2-7 | - | TRBV6-5 | 16 | TGTGCCAGCAGTTACTCGATTTTGGGGGCGCGCGACGAGCAGTACTTC | CASSYSILGARDEQYF
few | TRBJ2-7 | TRBD2 | TRBV5-1 | 14 | TGCGCCAGCAGCCCCGTGGGGACTAGCAACGGGCAGTACTTC | CASSPVGTSNGQYF
- | TRBJ1-1 | - | TRBV4-1 | 15 | TGCGCCAGCAGCTCCAGGACGGGTATGAACACTGAAGCTTTCTTT | CASSSRTGMNTEAFF
- | TRBJ2-5 | TRBD2 | TRBV2 | 16 | TGTGCCAGCAGTGAAGGGTGGACTAGCGGGCAAGAGACCCAGTACTTC | CASSEGWTSGQETQYF
few | TRBJ2-5 | - | TRBV30 | 13 | TGTGCCTGGAGTGTTTCTCCGGAGGTGGCCCAGTACTTC | CAWSVSPEVAQYF
- | TRBJ1-2 | TRBD1 | TRBV30 | 17 | TGTGCCTGGAGTGTACTTCGGAAAGGGGACAGGGGTTATGGCTACACCTTC | CAWSVLRKGDRGYGYTF
few | TRBJ2-5 | TRBD1 | TRBV5-1 | 15 | TGCGCCAGCAGCTTGGCCGGGGACAGTAGGGAGACCCAGTACTTC | CASSLAGDSRETQYF
few | TRBJ2-5 | - | TRBV10-3 | 15 | TGTGCCATCAGTGATGGAGGGGGCGCTGTGGAGACCCAGTACTTC | CAISDGGGAVETQYF
few | TRBJ1-5 | - | TRBV2 | 13 | TGTGCCAGCTACCGGGATGTCAATCAGCCCCAGCATTTT | CASYRDVNQPQHF
few | TRBJ1-1 | TRBD1 | TRBV10-3 | 13 | TGTGCCATCAGCCCCGGACAGGGCACTGAAGCTTTCTTT | CAISPGQGTEAFF
- | TRBJ2-2 | - | TRBV10-3 | 11 | TGTGCCATCAGAAGCTCCGGGGAGCTGTTTTTT | CAIRSSGELFF
- | TRBJ1-5 | - | TRBV7-2 | 15 | TGTGCCAGCAGCTTATACCAGGGGAGCAATCAGCCCCAGCATTTT | CASSLYQGSNQPQHF
- | TRBJ2-2 | TRBD1 | TRBV2 | 16 | TGTGCCAGCAGTGTTAATCCACAGGGGTTCACCGGGGAGCTGTTTTTT | CASSVNPQGFTGELFF
few | TRBJ2-7 | - | TRBV7-9 | 12 | TGTGCCAGCAGCTTACAGGGGTACGAGCAGTACTTC | CASSLQGYEQYF
- | TRBJ2-1 | - | TRBV7-2 | 15 | TGTGCCAGCAGCTCCTCCCGGACTACTTACAATGAGCAGTTCTTC | CASSSSRTTYNEQFF
- | TRBJ2-5 | - | TRBV7-9 | 14 | TGTGCCAGCAGCTTATGGGACACACAAGAGACCCAGTACTTC | CASSLWDTQETQYF
- | TRBJ1-1 | - | TRBV4-3 | 15 | TGCGCCAGCAGCCAAGATCAGGGAGGGCACACTGAAGCTTTCTTT | CASSQDQGGHTEAFF
few | TRBJ1-2 | - | TRBV7-9 | 13 | TGTGCCAGCAGTATGGGACGCCGGGAGGGCTACACCTTC | CASSMGRREGYTF
few | TRBJ2-1 | TRBD1 | TRBV14 | 18 | TGTGCCAGCAGCCAAGATCCTACGGGACAGGGGGCCTACAATGAGCAGTTCTTC | CASSQDPTGQGAYNEQFF
- | TRBJ1-1 | - | TRBV7-8 | 13 | TGTGCCAGCAGCCCACTAGGGGGGCCTGAAGCTTTCTTT | CASSPLGGPEAFF
few | TRBJ2-7 | TRBD2 | TRBV7-9 | 16 | TGTGCCAGCAGCCCAAGTCCTAGCGGGAGATTGAACGAGCAGTACTTC | CASSPSPSGRLNEQYF
- | TRBJ2-3 | - | TRBV5-1 | 15 | TGCGCCAGCAGCCTGGGCATCCGAAGCACAGATACGCAGTATTTT | CASSLGIRSTDTQYF
few | TRBJ1-1 | - | TRBV29-1 | 13 | TGCAGCGTTGAACCTTATCAGAACACTGAAGCTTTCTTT | CSVEPYQNTEAFF
- | TRBJ2-1 | TRBD2 | TRBV11-1 | 14 | TGTGCCAGCAGCTTTGGCGGGAGGGGAAATGAGCAGTTCTTC | CASSFGGRGNEQFF
- | TRBJ1-2 | - | TRBV19 | 12 | TGTGCCAGTACTCTGGACAGAGGCGGCTACACCTTC | CASTLDRGGYTF
few | TRBJ1-1 | TRBD1 | TRBV30 | 15 | TGTGCCTGGTTATATAGGGGGCGGTTGAACACTGAAGCTTTCTTT | CAWLYRGRLNTEAFF
- | TRBJ2-7 | - | TRBV9 | 13 | TGTGCCAGCAGCGAGGACTGGGCTCGGGAGCAGTACTTC | CASSEDWAREQYF
few | TRBJ2-3 | - | TRBV4-1 | 13 | TGCGCCAGCAGCCTAGAGGAGGGAGATACGCAGTATTTT | CASSLEEGDTQYF
few | TRBJ2-5 | - | TRBV5-1 | 12 | TGCGCCAGCAGCGAATTAGAGGAGACCCAGTACTTC | CASSELEETQYF
few | TRBJ2-7 | - | TRBV11-2 | 16 | TGTGCCAGCACGTCGTACGGGACACATTCCTCCTACGAGCAGTACTTC | CASTSYGTHSSYEQYF
- | TRBJ2-6 | - | TRBV4-1 | 18 | TGCGCCAGCAGCCCAAACGGGCGTACAGGATCTGGGGCCAACGTCCTGACTTTC | CASSPNGRTGSGANVLTF
- | TRBJ1-2 | - | TRBV7-2 | 15 | TGTGCCAGCAGTTGGACGACATTAGCTAACTATGGCTACACCTTC | CASSWTTLANYGYTF
few | TRBJ2-2 | - | TRBV6-6 | 15 | TGTGCCAGCAGCCGCCCGGAAGAGAACACCGGGGAGCTGTTTTTT | CASSRPEENTGELFF
- | TRBJ2-3 | TRBD2 | TRBV5-4 | 16 | TGTGCCAGCAGCTTGCCTAGCGGGGGCCGCACAGATACGCAGTATTTT | CASSLPSGGRTDTQYF
- | TRBJ2-5 | TRBD2 | TRBV5-4 | 15 | TGTGCCAGCAAATCTAGCGGGGGGGCGCGAGAGACCCAGTACTTC | CASKSSGGARETQYF
once | TRBJ2-5 | TRBD1 | TRBV19 | 15 | TGTGCCAGTAGTAGAGACAGGGGTGGCGAAGAGACCCAGTACTTC | CASSRDRGGEETQYF
- | TRBJ2-5 | - | TRBV19 | 13 | TGTGCCAGTAGTGCAGGGAACCAAGAGACCCAGTACTTC | CASSAGNQETQYF
few | TRBJ1-6 | TRBD1 | TRBV7-3 | 14 | TGTGCCAGCAGCCCCGGGGACAGGGGATCACCCCTCCACTTT | CASSPGDRGSPLHF
- | TRBJ2-3 | TRBD1 | TRBV10-3 | 12 | TGTGCCATCAGTGAGCCCCGGGACAGGGGGTATTTT | CAISEPRDRGYF
few | TRBJ2-7 | - | TRBV7-2 | 15 | TGTGCCAGCAGCCCAGAAATGGCAGGGGCCTACGAGCAGTACTTC | CASSPEMAGAYEQYF
- | TRBJ2-5 | - | TRBV10-3 | 14 | TGTGCCATCGGAGGGGGGACTGGACAAGAGACCCAGTACTTC | CAIGGGTGQETQYF
- | TRBJ1-5 | - | TRBV27 | 16 | TGTGCCAGCAGTTTTCTTGACACGGCTGTAATGAAGCCCCAGCATTTT | CASSFLDTAVMKPQHF
- | TRBJ2-1 | - | TRBV5-1 | 16 | TGCGCCAGCAGCTTGTCATCGGGGGCAGGGTTGAATGAGCAGTTCTTC | CASSLSSGAGLNEQFF
- | TRBJ1-2 | TRBD1 | TRBV18 | 14 | TGTGCCAGCTCACCCTGGGACAGAATCTATGGCTACACCTTC | CASSPWDRIYGYTF
- | TRBJ2-3 | - | TRBV6-5 | 15 | TGTGCCAGCAGTTACTCGATATCCCGGGGAGATACGCAGTATTTT | CASSYSISRGDTQYF
- | TRBJ2-7 | - | TRBV30 | 14 | TGTGCCTGTACCGCGGATCCCCGCTCCTACGAGCAGTACTTC | CACTADPRSYEQYF
- | TRBJ2-1 | TRBD1 | TRBV5-4 | 13 | TGTGCCAGCAGGGACAGGGGAGGAAATGAGCAGTTCTTC | CASRDRGGNEQFF
- | TRBJ1-1 | - | TRBV20-1 | 11 | TGCAGTGCTAGACCCAACACTGAAGCTTTCTTT | CSARPNTEAFF
- | TRBJ2-5 | - | TRBV25-1 | 11 | TGTGCCAGCAGTAGTCAAGAGACCCAGTACTTC | CASSSQETQYF
few | TRBJ2-2 | TRBD2 | TRBV6-6 | 15 | TGTGCCAGCAGTCGCCCAGCGGGAGGAACCGGGGAGCTGTTTTTT | CASSRPAGGTGELFF
few | TRBJ1-1 | TRBD1 | TRBV30 | 10 | TGTGCCTGGACCGACAGGGGCGCTTTCTTT | CAWTDRGAFF
few | TRBJ2-3 | - | TRBV9 | 12 | TGTGCCAGCAGCCCGGGACCAGATACGCAGTATTTT | CASSPGPDTQYF
- | TRBJ1-2 | - | TRBV6-5 | 14 | TGTGCCAGCAGTGAACGGACGGGGAACTATGGCTACACCTTC | CASSERTGNYGYTF
once | TRBJ2-2 | - | TRBV9 | 16 | TGTGCCAGCAGCGCTCCAGGAACCCCGGGTACCGGGGAGCTGTTTTTT | CASSAPGTPGTGELFF
few | TRBJ1-1 | - | TRBV29-1 | 17 | TGCAGCGTTGAAACTGCGGGGGGGAACTTAGGGAACACTGAAGCTTTCTTT | CSVETAGGNLGNTEAFF
- | TRBJ2-1 | - | TRBV30 | 14 | TGTGCCTGGAAAGCCATAAGCTCCTACAATGAGCAGTTCTTC | CAWKAISSYNEQFF
few | TRBJ1-1 | - | TRBV11-2 | 15 | TGTGCCAGCAGCTACCCCGCAACAAGGAACACTGAAGCTTTCTTT | CASSYPATRNTEAFF